These 6 T cell receptor beta chains came from one sample sequenced in a study of monozygotic twins with inflammatory bowel disease. No DNA is given; TCRdb re-called the 5' RACE reads and lists each CDR3 protein once. The listing contains approximately 400,000 distinct CDR3 sequences. Sequenced material: blood. The receptors stem from a human donor with ulcerative colitis or Crohn's disease, or a healthy co-twin of an affected twin (not recorded which).

The V call is TRBV6-5, the J call TRBJ2-7; checking the TCRdb D call of TRBD1 is not possible without DNA. The V gene's germline CDR1 is MNHEY and CDR2 SVGAGI. This CDR3 is built from 11 residues. This chain's CDR3 is CATRGAYEQYF.

V is TRBV28 and J is TRBJ2-7; TCRdb names TRBD2, which stays unverified in the absence of DNA. Germline V gene data show CDR1 as MDHEN and CDR2 as SYDVKM. This CDR3 is built from 15 residues. This chain's CDR3 is CASSLGRGRTYEQYF. Combining the CDR3 with reference TRBV28 and TRBJ2-7 gives the whole variable domain DVKVTQSSRYLVKRTGEKVFLECVQDMDHENMFWYRQDPGLGLRLIYFSYDVKMKEKGDIPEGYSVSREKKERFSLILESASTNQTSMYLCASSLGRGRTYEQYFGPGTRLTVT.

The CDR3 spells CASRTEGAYEQYF. The chain is built from TRBV2 and TRBJ2-7; the D call from TCRdb, TRBD1, cannot be confirmed without DNA. Germline loops: CDR1 SNHLY, CDR2 FYNNEI. This CDR3 comprises 13 residues.

CDR3 sequence: CATSAPGGNSPLHF. The V and J genes are TRBV19 and TRBJ1-6; TCRdb's assignment of TRBD1 cannot be checked, as there is no DNA. The germline gives CDR1 LNHDA, CDR2 SQIVND (reference sequence). The CDR3 has 14 amino acids. Filled out from reference TRBV19 and TRBJ1-6, the complete variable domain reads DGGITQSPKYLFRKEGQNVTLSCEQNLNHDAMYWYRQDPGQGLRLIYYSQIVNDFQKGDIAEGYSVSREKKESFPLTVTSAQKNPTAFYLCATSAPGGNSPLHFGNGTRLTVT.

The rearrangement uses TRBV5-1 and TRBJ1-1; TCRdb calls TRBD1, which cannot be checked without DNA. This CDR3 is 17 amino acids long. Germline V gene lookup returns CDR1 SGHRS and CDR2 YFSETQ. CDR3 residues: CASSLELTGGGSTEAFF. The full variable domain, completed using reference TRBV5-1 and TRBJ1-1, is KAGVTQTPRYLIKTRGQQVTLSCSPISGHRSVSWYQQTPGQGLQFLFEYFSETQRNKGNFPGRFSGRQFSNSRSEMNVSTLELGDSALYLCASSLELTGGGSTEAFFGQGTRLTVV.

The rearrangement joins TRBV6-5 to TRBJ1-1. Germline V gene data show CDR1 as MNHEY and CDR2 as SVGAGI. CDR3 length: 15 amino acids. CDR3 region: CASSYGGNVNTEAFF.